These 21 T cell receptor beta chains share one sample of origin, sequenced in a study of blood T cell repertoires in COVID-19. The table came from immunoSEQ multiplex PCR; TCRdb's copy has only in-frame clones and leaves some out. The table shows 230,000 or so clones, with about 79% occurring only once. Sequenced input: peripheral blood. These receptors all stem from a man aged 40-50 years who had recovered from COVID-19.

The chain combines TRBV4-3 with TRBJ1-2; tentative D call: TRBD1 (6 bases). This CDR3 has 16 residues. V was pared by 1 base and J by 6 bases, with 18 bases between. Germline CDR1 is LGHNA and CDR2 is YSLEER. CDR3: CASSQGFPQGGHGYTF. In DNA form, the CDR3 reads TGCGCCAGCAGCCAAGGTTTCCCACAGGGCGGCCATGGCTACACCTTC.

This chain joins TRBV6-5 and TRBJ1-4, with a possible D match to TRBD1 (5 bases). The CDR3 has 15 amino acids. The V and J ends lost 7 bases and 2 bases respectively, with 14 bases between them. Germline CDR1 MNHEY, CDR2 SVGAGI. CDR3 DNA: TGTGCCAGCACACTGTCAGGGATCACTAATGAAAAACTGTTTTTT. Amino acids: CASTLSGITNEKLFF.

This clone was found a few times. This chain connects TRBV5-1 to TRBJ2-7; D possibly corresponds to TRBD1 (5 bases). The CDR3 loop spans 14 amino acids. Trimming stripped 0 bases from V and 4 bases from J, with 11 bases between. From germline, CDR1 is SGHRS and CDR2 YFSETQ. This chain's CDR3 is CASSLAFGAYEQYF. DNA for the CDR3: TGCGCCAGCAGCTTGGCCTTTGGGGCGTACGAGCAGTACTTC.

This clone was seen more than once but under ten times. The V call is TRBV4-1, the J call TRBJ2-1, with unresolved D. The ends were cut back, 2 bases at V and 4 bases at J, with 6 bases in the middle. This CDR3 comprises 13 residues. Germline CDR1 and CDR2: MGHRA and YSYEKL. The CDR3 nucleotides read TGCGCCAGCAGCCAACCAGGTTACAATGAGCAGTTCTTC. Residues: CASSQPGYNEQFF.

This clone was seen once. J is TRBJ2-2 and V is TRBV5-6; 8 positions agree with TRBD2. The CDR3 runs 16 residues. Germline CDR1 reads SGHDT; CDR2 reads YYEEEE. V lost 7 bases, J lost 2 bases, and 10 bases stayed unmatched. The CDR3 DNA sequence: TGTGCCAGCCGAGGCGGGCTAGCGGGTAACACCGGGGAGCTGTTTTTT. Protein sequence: CASRGGLAGNTGELFF.

CDR3 in amino acids: CVMAQTDTQYF. CDR3 in DNA: TGCGTGATGGCCCAAACAGATACGCAGTATTTT. This sequence joins TRBV1 and TRBJ2-3; TRBD1, the table's D call, lacks a check against the DNA. TRBV1 is annotated as a pseudogene. The CDR3 consists of 11 residues.

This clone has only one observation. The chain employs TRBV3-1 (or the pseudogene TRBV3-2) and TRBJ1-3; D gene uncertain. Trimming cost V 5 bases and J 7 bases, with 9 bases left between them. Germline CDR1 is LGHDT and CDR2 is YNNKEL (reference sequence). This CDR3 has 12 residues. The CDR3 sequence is CASSISGNTIYF. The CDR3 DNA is TGTGCCAGCAGCATCAGTGGTAACACCATATATTTT.

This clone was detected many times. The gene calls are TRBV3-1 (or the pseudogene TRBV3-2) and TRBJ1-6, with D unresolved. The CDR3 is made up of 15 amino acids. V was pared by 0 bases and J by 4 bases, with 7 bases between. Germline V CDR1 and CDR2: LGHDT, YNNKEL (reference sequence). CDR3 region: CASSQDVRYNSPLHF. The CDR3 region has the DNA TGTGCCAGCAGCCAAGATGTGAGATATAATTCACCCCTCCACTTT.

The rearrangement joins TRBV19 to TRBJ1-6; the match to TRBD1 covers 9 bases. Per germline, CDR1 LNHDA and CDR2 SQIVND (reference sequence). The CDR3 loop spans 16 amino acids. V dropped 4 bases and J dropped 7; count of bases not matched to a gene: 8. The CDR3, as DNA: TGTGCCAGTAGTACAACCCGGACAGGGGTCAATTCACCCCTCCACTTT. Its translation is CASSTTRTGVNSPLHF.

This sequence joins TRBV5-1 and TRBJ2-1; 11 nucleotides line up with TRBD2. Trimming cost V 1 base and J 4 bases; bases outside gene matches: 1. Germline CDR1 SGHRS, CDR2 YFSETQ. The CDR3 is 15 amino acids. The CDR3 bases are TGCGCCAGCAGCTTGACTAGCGGGGGATACAATGAGCAGTTCTTC. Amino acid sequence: CASSLTSGGYNEQFF.

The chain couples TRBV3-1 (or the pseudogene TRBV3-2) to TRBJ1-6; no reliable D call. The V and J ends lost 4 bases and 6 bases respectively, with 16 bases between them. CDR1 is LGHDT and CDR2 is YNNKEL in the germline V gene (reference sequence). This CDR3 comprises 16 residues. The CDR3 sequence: CASSPRGGSSNSPLHF. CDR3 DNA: TGTGCCAGCAGCCCCCGCGGAGGGTCCAGTAATTCACCCCTCCACTTT.

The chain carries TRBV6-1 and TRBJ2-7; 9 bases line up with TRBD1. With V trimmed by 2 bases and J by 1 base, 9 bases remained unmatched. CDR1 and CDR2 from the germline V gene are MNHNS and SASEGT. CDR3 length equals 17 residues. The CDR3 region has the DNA TGTGCCAGCAGTGAAAGGGACAGGGAAATTGGGTCCTACGAGCAGTACTTC. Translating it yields CASSERDREIGSYEQYF.

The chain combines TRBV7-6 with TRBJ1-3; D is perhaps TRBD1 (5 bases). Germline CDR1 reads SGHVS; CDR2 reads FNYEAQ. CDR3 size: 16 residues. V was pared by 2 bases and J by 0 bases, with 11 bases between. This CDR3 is CASSLSQGFSGNTIYF. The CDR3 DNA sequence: TGTGCCAGCAGCTTAAGTCAGGGCTTCTCTGGAAACACCATATATTTT.

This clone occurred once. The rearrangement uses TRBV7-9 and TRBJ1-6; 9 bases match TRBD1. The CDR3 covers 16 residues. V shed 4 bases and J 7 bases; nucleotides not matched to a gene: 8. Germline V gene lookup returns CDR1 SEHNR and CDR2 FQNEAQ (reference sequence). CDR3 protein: CASSSRGTGTNSPLHF. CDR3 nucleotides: TGTGCCAGCAGCTCCCGGGGGACAGGGACCAATTCACCCCTCCACTTT.

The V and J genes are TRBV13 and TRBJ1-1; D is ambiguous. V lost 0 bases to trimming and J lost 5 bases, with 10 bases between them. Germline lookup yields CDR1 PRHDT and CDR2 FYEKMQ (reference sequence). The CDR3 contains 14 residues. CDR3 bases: TGTGCCAGCAGCTTAGGGGACCGAGGGACTGAAGCTTTCTTT. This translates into CASSLGDRGTEAFF.

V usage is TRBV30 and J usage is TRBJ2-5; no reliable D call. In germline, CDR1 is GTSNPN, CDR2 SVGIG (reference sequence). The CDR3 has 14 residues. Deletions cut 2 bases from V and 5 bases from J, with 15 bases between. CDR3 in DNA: TGTGCCTGGAGTAGGAGCCGGTACGTGGAGACCCAGTACTTC. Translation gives CAWSRSRYVETQYF.

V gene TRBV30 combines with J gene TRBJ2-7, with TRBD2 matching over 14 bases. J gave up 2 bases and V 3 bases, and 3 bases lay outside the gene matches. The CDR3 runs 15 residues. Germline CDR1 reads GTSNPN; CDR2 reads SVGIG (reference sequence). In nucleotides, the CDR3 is TGTGCCTGGAGCGCGGGACTAGCGGGGGCCTACGAGCAGTACTTC. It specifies CAWSAGLAGAYEQYF.

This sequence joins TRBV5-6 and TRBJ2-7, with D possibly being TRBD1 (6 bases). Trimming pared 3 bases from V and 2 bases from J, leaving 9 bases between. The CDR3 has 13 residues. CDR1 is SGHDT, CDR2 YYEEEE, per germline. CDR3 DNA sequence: TGTGCCAGCAGCTGGACAGAGACCTACGAGCAGTACTTC. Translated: CASSWTETYEQYF.

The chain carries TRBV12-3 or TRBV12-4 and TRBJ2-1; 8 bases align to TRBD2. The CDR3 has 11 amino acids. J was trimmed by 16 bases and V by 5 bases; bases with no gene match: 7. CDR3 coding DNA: TGTGCCAGCAGTATCGGACTAGCTTCCTTCTTC. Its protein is CASSIGLASFF.

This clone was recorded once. CDR3 nucleotides: TGTGCCATCAGTGGGACGGGACAGGGGGTACAGCCCCAGCATTTT. Translation gives CAISGTGQGVQPQHF. This chain links TRBV10-3 with TRBJ1-5; 11 bases fit TRBD1. V lost 4 bases to trimming and J lost 7 bases; unmatched junction nucleotides: 6. The CDR3 loop spans 15 amino acids. CDR1 is ENHRY, CDR2 SYGVKD, per germline.

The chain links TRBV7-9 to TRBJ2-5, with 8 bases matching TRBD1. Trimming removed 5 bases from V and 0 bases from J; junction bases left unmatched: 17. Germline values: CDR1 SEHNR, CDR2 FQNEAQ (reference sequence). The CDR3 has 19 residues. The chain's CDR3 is CASSPWGQGATEYQETQYF. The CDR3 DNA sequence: TGTGCCAGCAGCCCCTGGGGGCAGGGGGCAACCGAGTACCAAGAGACCCAGTACTTC. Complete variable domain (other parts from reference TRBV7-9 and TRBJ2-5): DTGVSQNPRHKITKRGQNVTFRCDPISEHNRLYWYRQTLGQGPEFLTYFQNEAQLEKSRLLSDRFSAERPKGSFSTLEIQRTEQGDSAMYLCASSPWGQGATEYQETQYFGPGTRLLVL.